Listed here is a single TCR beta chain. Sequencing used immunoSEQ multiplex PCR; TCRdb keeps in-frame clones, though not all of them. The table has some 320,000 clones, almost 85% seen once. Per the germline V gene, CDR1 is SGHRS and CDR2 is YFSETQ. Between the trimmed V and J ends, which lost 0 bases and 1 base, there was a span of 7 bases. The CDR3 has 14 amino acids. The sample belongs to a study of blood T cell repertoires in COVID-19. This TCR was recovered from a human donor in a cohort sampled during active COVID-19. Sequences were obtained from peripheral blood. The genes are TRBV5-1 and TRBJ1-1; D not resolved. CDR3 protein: CASSLAQANTEAFF. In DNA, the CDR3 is TGCGCCAGCAGCTTGGCGCAGGCGAACACTGAAGCTTTCTTT.